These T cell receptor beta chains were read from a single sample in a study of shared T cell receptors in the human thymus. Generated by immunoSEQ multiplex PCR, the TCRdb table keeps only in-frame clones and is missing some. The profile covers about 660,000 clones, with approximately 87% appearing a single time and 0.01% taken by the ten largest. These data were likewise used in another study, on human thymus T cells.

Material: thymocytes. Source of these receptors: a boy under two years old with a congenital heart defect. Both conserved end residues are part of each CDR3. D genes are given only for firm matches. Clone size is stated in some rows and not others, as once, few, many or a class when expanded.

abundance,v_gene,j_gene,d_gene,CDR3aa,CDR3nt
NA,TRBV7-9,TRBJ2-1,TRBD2,CASSRGGTSGRPYNEQFF,TGTGCCAGCAGCCGGGGAGGGACTAGCGGGAGACCCTACAATGAGCAGTTCTTC
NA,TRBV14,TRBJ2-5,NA,CASSQGGRQGRETQYF,TGTGCCAGCAGCCAAGGAGGTCGGCAGGGTAGAGAGACCCAGTACTTC
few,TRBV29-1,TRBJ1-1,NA,CSVEGQRRDTEAFF,TGCAGCGTTGAAGGGCAGCGACGGGACACTGAAGCTTTCTTT
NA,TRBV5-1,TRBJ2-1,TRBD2,CASSLVPGTSGYNEQFF,TGCGCCAGCAGCTTGGTCCCCGGGACTAGCGGTTACAATGAGCAGTTCTTC
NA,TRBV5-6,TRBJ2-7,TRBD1,CASSTGTGPYEQYF,TGTGCCAGCAGCACCGGGACAGGCCCTTACGAGCAGTACTTC
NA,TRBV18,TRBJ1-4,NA,CASSRQAATPEKLFF,TGTGCCAGCTCACGACAGGCTGCCACTCCCGAAAAACTGTTTTTT
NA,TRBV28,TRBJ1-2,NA,CASSSRQVHYGYTF,TGTGCCAGCAGTTCTAGACAGGTTCACTATGGCTACACCTTC
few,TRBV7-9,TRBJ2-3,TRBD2,CASTIAGGISCNQAQYF,TGTGCCAGCACTATAGCGGGAGGGATCTCTTGTAATCAGGCGCAGTATTTT
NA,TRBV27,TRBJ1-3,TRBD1,CASSSKTGEVHTIYF,TGTGCCAGCAGTTCCAAGACAGGGGAGGTACACACCATATATTTT
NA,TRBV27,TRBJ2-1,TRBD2,CASSTSGLNEQFF,TGTGCCAGCAGTACTAGCGGGCTGAATGAGCAGTTCTTC
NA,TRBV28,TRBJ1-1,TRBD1,CASSRTGRNTEAFF,TGTGCCAGCAGTCGGACAGGGCGGAACACTGAAGCTTTCTTT
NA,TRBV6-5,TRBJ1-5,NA,CASSQRSPNQPQHF,TGTGCCAGCAGCCAGAGGAGTCCTAATCAGCCCCAGCATTTT
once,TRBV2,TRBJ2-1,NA,CASTGGTYNEQFF,TGTGCCAGCACCGGAGGTACGTACAATGAGCAGTTCTTC
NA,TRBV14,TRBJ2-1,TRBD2,CASSQGGSPYNEQFF,TGTGCCAGCAGCCAAGGCGGGAGTCCCTACAATGAGCAGTTCTTC
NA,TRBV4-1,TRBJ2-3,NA,CASSQDWGVPTDTQYF,TGCGCCAGCAGCCAAGATTGGGGGGTACCCACAGATACGCAGTATTTT
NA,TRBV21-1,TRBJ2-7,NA,CAVGGLYSSYEQYF,TGTGCCGTGGGGGGGCTCTACAGCTCCTACGAGCAGTACTTC
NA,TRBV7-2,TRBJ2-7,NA,CASSLGTGYEQYF,TGTGCCAGCAGCCTAGGGACTGGCTACGAGCAGTACTTC
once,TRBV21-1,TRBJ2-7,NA,CASSKVVLAPSSYEQYF,TGTGCCAGCAGCAAAGTGGTACTAGCTCCGAGCTCCTACGAGCAGTACTTC
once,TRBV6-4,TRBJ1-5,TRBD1,CASISAGDRAENQPQHF,TGTGCCAGCATCTCGGCCGGCGACAGGGCGGAGAATCAGCCCCAGCATTTT
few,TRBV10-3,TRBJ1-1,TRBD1,CAISLTGPLVNTEAFF,TGTGCCATCAGTTTGACAGGGCCCCTGGTGAACACTGAAGCTTTCTTT
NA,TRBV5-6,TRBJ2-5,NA,CASSLGPGQETQYF,TGTGCCAGCAGCTTGGGGCCGGGGCAAGAGACCCAGTACTTC
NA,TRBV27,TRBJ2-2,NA,CASSPRASSNTGELFF,TGTGCCAGCAGTCCGCGGGCCAGCTCGAACACCGGGGAGCTGTTTTTT
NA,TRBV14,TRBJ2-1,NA,CASSQERLVGNNEQFF,TGTGCCAGCAGCCAAGAGCGGCTAGTGGGTAACAATGAGCAGTTCTTC
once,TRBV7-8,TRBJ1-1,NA,CASSLAPFLRTEAFF,TGTGCCAGCAGCTTAGCCCCTTTTCTACGAACTGAAGCTTTCTTT
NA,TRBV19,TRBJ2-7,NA,CASSIAAGWGEQYF,TGTGCCAGTAGTATAGCGGCAGGGTGGGGCGAGCAGTACTTC
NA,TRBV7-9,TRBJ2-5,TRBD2,CATSEGLAGPGAQYF,TGTGCCACCTCGGAGGGGCTAGCGGGGCCTGGGGCCCAGTACTTC
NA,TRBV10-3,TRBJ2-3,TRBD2,CAIRGLAGGIDTQYF,TGTGCCATCAGGGGACTAGCGGGAGGCATAGATACGCAGTATTTT
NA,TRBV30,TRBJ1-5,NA,CAWSLAGESNQPQHF,TGTGCCTGGAGCCTGGCAGGGGAAAGCAATCAGCCCCAGCATTTT
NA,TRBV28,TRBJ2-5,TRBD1,CASSLIGDRGSETQYF,TGTGCCAGCAGTTTAATCGGTGACAGGGGGAGCGAGACCCAGTACTTC
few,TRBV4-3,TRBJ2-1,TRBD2,CASSPYLTGTSGRASYNEQFF,TGCGCCAGCAGCCCATACCTGACCGGGACTAGCGGGAGGGCCTCCTACAATGAGCAGTTCTTC
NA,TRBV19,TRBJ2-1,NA,CASSTGPRAGSSYNEQFF,TGTGCCAGTAGTACCGGCCCTCGGGCGGGGAGCTCCTACAATGAGCAGTTCTTC
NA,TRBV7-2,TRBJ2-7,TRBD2,CASSLRETSGSASSYEQYF,TGTGCCAGCAGCTTACGGGAGACTAGCGGGAGTGCTAGCTCCTACGAGCAGTACTTC
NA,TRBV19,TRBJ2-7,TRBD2,CASSRSGSAPYEQYF,TGTGCCAGTAGTCGAAGCGGGAGCGCTCCCTACGAGCAGTACTTC
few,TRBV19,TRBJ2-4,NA,CASSIDIGGGGNIQYF,TGTGCCAGTAGTATAGATATCGGAGGGGGGGGAAACATTCAGTACTTC
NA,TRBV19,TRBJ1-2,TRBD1,CASSRQGSKGYTF,TGTGCCAGTAGTCGACAGGGGAGTAAGGGCTACACCTTC
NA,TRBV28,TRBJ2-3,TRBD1,CASSSRTGLTDTQYF,TGTGCCAGCAGTTCGAGGACAGGCCTCACAGATACGCAGTATTTT